This T cell receptor (beta chain) was sequenced during a study of control samples from healthy donors and cancer patients. Repertoires were generated with immunoSEQ multiplex PCR, while TCRdb's copy carries only in-frame clones and drops some. The profile covers about 95,000 clones, with over 80% appearing a single time and around a fifth taken by the ten largest. This CDR3 is built from 16 residues. The germline V and J ends were trimmed by 1 base and 4 bases, with 17 bases remaining between them. CDR1 is LGHDT and CDR2 is YNNKEL in the germline V gene (reference sequence). The clonotype comes from a man aged 30 to 45 in good health. The rearrangement uses TRBV3-1 (or the pseudogene TRBV3-2) and TRBJ2-7, with D unresolved. What was sequenced was blood. The CDR3 DNA reads as TGTGCCAGCAGCCAAGGGGCAGGTGCCCCCGTGTACGAGCAGTACTTC. It encodes CASSQGAGAPVYEQYF.